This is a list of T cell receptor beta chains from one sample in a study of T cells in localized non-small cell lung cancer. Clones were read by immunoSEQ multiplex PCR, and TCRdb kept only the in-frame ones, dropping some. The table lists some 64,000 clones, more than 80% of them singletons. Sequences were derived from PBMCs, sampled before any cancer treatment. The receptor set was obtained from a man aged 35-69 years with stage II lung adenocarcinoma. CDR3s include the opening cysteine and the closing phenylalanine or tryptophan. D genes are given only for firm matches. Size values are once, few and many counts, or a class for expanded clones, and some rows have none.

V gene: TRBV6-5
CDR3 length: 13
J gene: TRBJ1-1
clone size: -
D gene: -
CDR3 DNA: TGTGCCAGCAGTTACGGTCATTCCACTGAAGCTTTCTTT
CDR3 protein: CASSYGHSTEAFF

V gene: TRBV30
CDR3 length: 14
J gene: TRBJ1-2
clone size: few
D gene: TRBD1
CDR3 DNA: TGTGCCTGGAGCGAGGGACAGGGGAACTATGGCTACACCTTC
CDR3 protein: CAWSEGQGNYGYTF

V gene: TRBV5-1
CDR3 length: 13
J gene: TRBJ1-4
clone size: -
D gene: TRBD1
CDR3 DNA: TGCGCCAGCAGCTGGGACAGGGGTGAAAAACTGTTTTTT
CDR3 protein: CASSWDRGEKLFF

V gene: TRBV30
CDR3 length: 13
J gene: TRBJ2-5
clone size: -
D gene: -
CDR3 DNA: TGTGCCTGGATAGAAGGGAACCAAGAGACCCAGTACTTC
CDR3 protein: CAWIEGNQETQYF

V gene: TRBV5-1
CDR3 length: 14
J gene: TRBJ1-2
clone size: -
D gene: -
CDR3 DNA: TGCGCCAGCAGCTTAGTCTCGGGGCCCTATGGCTACACCTTC
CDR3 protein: CASSLVSGPYGYTF

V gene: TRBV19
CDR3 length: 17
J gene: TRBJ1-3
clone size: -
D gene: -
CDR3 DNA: TGTGCCAGTAGTATAGGTAGCCAACGGAGCTCTGGAAACACCATATATTTT
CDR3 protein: CASSIGSQRSSGNTIYF

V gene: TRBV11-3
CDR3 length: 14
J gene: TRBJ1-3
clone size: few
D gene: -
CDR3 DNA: TGTGCCAGCAGCCCAGGGATCTCTGGAAACACCATATATTTT
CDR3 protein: CASSPGISGNTIYF

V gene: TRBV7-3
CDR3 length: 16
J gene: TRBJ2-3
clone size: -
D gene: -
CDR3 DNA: TGTGCCAGCAGCTTAAGGGGCCAGACCAGCACAGATACGCAGTATTTT
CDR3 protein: CASSLRGQTSTDTQYF

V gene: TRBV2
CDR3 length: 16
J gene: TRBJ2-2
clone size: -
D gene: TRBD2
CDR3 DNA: TGTGCCAGCAGTGAATGGGGCGGGAGGGGTACCGGGGAGCTGTTTTTT
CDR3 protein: CASSEWGGRGTGELFF

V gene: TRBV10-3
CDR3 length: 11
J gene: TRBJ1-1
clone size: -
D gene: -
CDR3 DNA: TGTGCCTCCCAGGGTCTGACTGAAGCTTTCTTT
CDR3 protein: CASQGLTEAFF

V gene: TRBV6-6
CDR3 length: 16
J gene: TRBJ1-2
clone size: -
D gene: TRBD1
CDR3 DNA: TGTGCCAGCAGGCTCGGGACAGGGGGCATTAACTATGGCTACACCTTC
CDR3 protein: CASRLGTGGINYGYTF

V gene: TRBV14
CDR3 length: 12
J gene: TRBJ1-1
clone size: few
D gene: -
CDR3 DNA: TGTGCCAGCAGCCAGGCGAACACTGAAGCTTTCTTT
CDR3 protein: CASSQANTEAFF